This passage covers 11 T cell receptor beta chains from one sample sequenced in a study of cytomegalovirus exposure and HLA in healthy donors. The primer mix had 60 Vbeta and 13 Jbeta primers. Only in-frame clones appear in the TCRdb table, and some are missing; sequencing was by immunoSEQ multiplex PCR. The top ten clones hold roughly 1.8% of a sample with around 150,000 clones, about three fifths of them seen once. Source material: PBMCs. These receptors all stem from a male donor in good health and CMV-seronegative.

Only a few counts were recorded for this clone. The CDR3 DNA reads as TGCGCCAGCAGCCTCGGGACTCTCACCTACGAGCAGTACTTC. Protein: CASSLGTLTYEQYF. The chain recombines TRBV5-1 with TRBJ2-7; D may be TRBD2 (6 bases). Germline V gene data show CDR1 as SGHRS and CDR2 as YFSETQ. Between the trimmed V and J ends, which lost 4 bases and 2 bases, there was a span of 13 bases. The CDR3 is made up of 14 amino acids. Combining the CDR3 with reference TRBV5-1 and TRBJ2-7 gives the whole variable domain KAGVTQTPRYLIKTRGQQVTLSCSPISGHRSVSWYQQTPGQGLQFLFEYFSETQRNKGNFPGRFSGRQFSNSRSEMNVSTLELGDSALYLCASSLGTLTYEQYFGPGTRLTVT.

The rearrangement joins TRBV10-3 to TRBJ1-1; 7 nucleotides align to TRBD1. This CDR3 is 15 amino acids long. The ends lost 7 bases at V and 1 base at J; junction bases unmatched: 9. The germline CDR1 and CDR2 sequences are ENHRY and SYGVKD. The CDR3 region is CAITEGAMGNTEAFF. The CDR3 nucleotides are TGTGCCATCACCGAGGGGGCTATGGGGAACACTGAAGCTTTCTTT.

This chain's CDR3 is CASTITLGPENGYTF. Written as DNA, the CDR3 is TGTGCCAGCACCATAACCCTGGGGCCGGAGAATGGCTACACCTTC. The rearrangement uses TRBV9 and TRBJ1-2; a weak D match, TRBD1 (5 bases). CDR1 and CDR2 (germline): SGDLS, YYNGEE. The ends were cut back, 6 bases at V and 6 bases at J, with 21 bases in the middle. The CDR3 spans 15 residues.

The chain couples TRBV27 to TRBJ1-3, with unresolved D. Germline CDR1 and CDR2: MNHEY and SMNVEV (reference sequence). This CDR3 contains 15 residues. Trimming removed 6 bases from V and 0 bases from J, with 12 bases in between. The chain's CDR3 is CASSPPRDSGNTIYF. CDR3 bases: TGTGCCAGCAGCCCCCCCCGGGACTCTGGAAACACCATATATTTT.

The V call is TRBV7-9, the J call TRBJ1-1; 9 nucleotides agree with TRBD1. Germline V lookup: CDR1 SEHNR, CDR2 FQNEAQ (reference sequence). Trimming took 4 bases from V and 4 from J; bases not matched to a gene: 4. The CDR3 consists of 14 residues. Here the CDR3 DNA reads TGTGCCAGCAGCTCAAGACAGGGGGGCACTGAAGCTTTCTTT. Its protein is CASSSRQGGTEAFF.

This rearrangement joins TRBV28 to TRBJ2-7; D perhaps matches TRBD2 (7 bases). There are 12 residues in the CDR3. Germline V gene sequence: CDR1 MDHEN, CDR2 SYDVKM. V dropped 8 bases and J dropped 2 bases, with 10 bases sitting between them. The CDR3: CASGGAPYEQYF. The DNA of the CDR3 is TGTGCCAGCGGGGGGGCGCCCTACGAGCAGTACTTC.

The chain recombines TRBV9 with TRBJ1-6, with a possible D match to TRBD1 (5 bases). Per germline, CDR1 SGDLS and CDR2 YYNGEE. The V and J ends lost 5 bases and 13 bases respectively, with 13 bases between them. CDR3 length: 12 amino acids. The CDR3 nucleotides read TGTGCCAGCAGGGAAAATTCAGGGCCCCTCCACTTT. This translates into CASRENSGPLHF.

This clone was seen a handful of times. This chain connects TRBV6-5 to TRBJ1-6, with 10 bases aligning to TRBD1. The CDR3 runs 15 residues. The V and J ends lost 2 bases and 9 bases, in that order; junction bases with no gene match: 4. From germline, CDR1 is MNHEY and CDR2 SVGAGI. The CDR3 sequence is CASSYRDRGISPLHF. CDR3 DNA sequence: TGTGCCAGCAGTTACAGGGACAGGGGAATTTCACCCCTCCACTTT.

V gene TRBV25-1 combines with J gene TRBJ1-2; TRBD1 aligns across 8 bases. The CDR3 covers 15 residues. CDR1 MGHDK and CDR2 SYGVNS come from the germline V gene. Germline trimming cut 3 bases from V and 2 bases from J; bases unmatched to any gene: 5. The CDR3 sequence: CASSDTGGQNYGYTF. CDR3 nucleotide sequence: TGTGCCAGCAGTGATACAGGGGGTCAGAACTATGGCTACACCTTC.

The rearrangement links TRBV2 to TRBJ2-7; 8 bases map to TRBD1. The length of the CDR3 is 13 residues. Trimming removed 6 bases from V and 2 bases from J; junction bases left unmatched: 3. Germline-derived CDR1 and CDR2 are SNHLY and FYNNEI. The CDR3 bases are TGTGCCAGCAGACGGGGACAGGCCTACGAGCAGTACTTC. It translates to CASRRGQAYEQYF.

The chain has TRBV5-8 and TRBJ2-5, with no clear D. V lost 1 base, J lost 5 bases, and 6 bases lay in between. Germline values: CDR1 SGHTS, CDR2 YDEGEE. This CDR3 contains 12 residues. The CDR3 nucleotides read TGTGCCAGCAGCTTGCCCCGGGAGACCCAGTACTTC. Translated, it gives CASSLPRETQYF.